The 27 T cell receptor beta chains presented below share a single source sample, sequenced in a study of technical replicates of blood from several donors. Profiling relied on immunoSEQ multiplex PCR, and the TCRdb table lists in-frame clones only, not all of them. The sample lists about 56,000 clones; 90% to 95% were seen once. Sequencing was carried out using PBMCs. The source of these receptors is a human donor in good health. Some clones in this sample may be carry-over from other donors' samples.

V and J are TRBV7-6 and TRBJ1-1, with no clear D. The V end was cut by 5 bases, the J end by 8 bases, with 12 bases between. CDR3 length equals 12 residues. The germline gives CDR1 SGHVS, CDR2 FNYEAQ. CDR3 sequence reads: CASSASLTEAFF. The CDR3 DNA reads as TGTGCCAGCAGCGCGTCCCTGACAGAAGCTTTCTTT.

The chain uses TRBV6-4 and TRBJ1-6, with 9 bases matching TRBD1. V lost 6 bases and J lost 6; bases outside the gene matches: 9. This CDR3 spans 16 amino acids. Germline CDR1 MRHNA, CDR2 SNTAGT. CDR3 amino acids: CASSNTGTGSNSPLHF. CDR3 in DNA: TGTGCCAGCAGCAATACCGGGACAGGGTCTAATTCACCCCTCCACTTT.

This clone appeared a few times. The chain uses TRBV5-1 and TRBJ2-3; TRBD2 aligns across 9 bases. The CDR3 length is 15 residues. From germline, CDR1 is SGHRS and CDR2 YFSETQ. The ends lost 1 base at V and 2 bases at J; junction bases unmatched: 2. The CDR3 loop reads CASSLQRGVTDTQYF. CDR3 sequence (DNA): TGCGCCAGCAGCTTGCAGCGGGGGGTCACAGATACGCAGTATTTT.

This sequence joins TRBV5-1 and TRBJ2-7; perhaps TRBD2 as D (6 bases). Germline values: CDR1 SGHRS, CDR2 YFSETQ. This CDR3 contains 13 residues. Trimming stripped 2 bases from V and 2 bases from J, with 8 bases between. CDR3 DNA sequence: TGCGCCAGCAGCTTTAGCGGAGCCTACGAGCAGTACTTC. This gives the protein CASSFSGAYEQYF.

The chain combines TRBV7-3 with TRBJ2-3; D remains unclear. The CDR3 extends over 14 amino acids. The germline V gene encodes CDR1 SGHTA and CDR2 FQGTGA. Trimming took 1 base from V and 1 from J, leaving 6 bases between them. The CDR3 coding sequence is TGTGCCAGCAGCTTAAGCGGAGGCACAGATACGCAGTATTTT. This sequence encodes CASSLSGGTDTQYF.

The rearrangement links TRBV15 to TRBJ1-6, with 8 bases lining up with TRBD1. CDR3 length equals 16 residues. Germline trimming cut 6 bases from V and 4 bases from J; bases unmatched to any gene: 8. CDR1 is LNHNV, CDR2 YYDKDF, per germline (reference sequence). The CDR3 DNA follows: TGTGCCACCAGTAAAGGACAGGGCACATATAATTCACCCCTCCACTTT. This translates into CATSKGQGTYNSPLHF.

The J gene is TRBJ2-1, the V gene TRBV2; the D gene is possibly TRBD1 (5 bases). CDR3 length equals 11 residues. Germline CDR1 SNHLY, CDR2 FYNNEI. V was pared by 11 bases and J by 10 bases, with 15 bases between. The CDR3 protein is CADKEGAEQFF. The DNA for the CDR3 is TGTGCCGACAAGGAAGGGGCCGAGCAGTTCTTC.

The chain employs TRBV5-1 and TRBJ2-7; weak D call: TRBD1 (5 bases). CDR1 SGHRS and CDR2 YFSETQ come from the germline V gene. CDR3 size: 14 residues. V lost 5 bases to trimming and J lost 0 bases, with 12 bases between them. The CDR3 here is CASRRQTSSYEQYF. In DNA, the CDR3 is TGCGCCAGCAGGCGACAGACGAGCTCCTACGAGCAGTACTTC.

The V and J genes are TRBV11-3 and TRBJ2-7, with 10 bases fitting TRBD2. Germline V gene sequence: CDR1 SGHNT, CDR2 YENEEA. V shed 1 base, J shed 3 bases, and the junction held 3 bases outside the gene matches. The CDR3 covers 15 residues. CDR3 loop: CASSLASGRGYEQYF. The CDR3 DNA reads TGTGCCAGCAGCTTAGCAAGCGGGAGGGGCTACGAGCAGTACTTC.

The chain combines TRBV6-5 with TRBJ2-7; 10 nucleotides match TRBD1. Per the germline V gene, CDR1 is MNHEY and CDR2 is SVGAGI. The CDR3 is made up of 15 amino acids. Trimming cost V 6 bases and J 0 bases; bases outside gene matches: 5. Here the CDR3 DNA reads TGTGCCAGCAGCTACGGACAGGGGGTCTCCTACGAGCAGTACTTC. As protein: CASSYGQGVSYEQYF.

The gene calls are TRBV4-2 and TRBJ2-1; 10 positions match TRBD2. The CDR3 covers 16 residues. Germline V gene data show CDR1 as LGHNA and CDR2 as YNFKEQ. V was clipped by 2 bases and J by 4 bases; unmatched bases: 5. CDR3 DNA sequence: TGTGCCAGCAGCCAACTAAGCGGGGGGGGTTACAATGAGCAGTTCTTC. Protein product: CASSQLSGGGYNEQFF.

This chain uses TRBV7-2 with TRBJ2-3; D is ambiguous. Trimming removed 1 base at V and 0 bases at J, with 5 bases between. This CDR3 is 14 amino acids long. Per germline, CDR1 SGHTA and CDR2 FQGNSA. CDR3 nucleotides: TGTGCCAGCAGCTTAGACGGTAGCACAGATACGCAGTATTTT. Amino acid sequence: CASSLDGSTDTQYF.

This sequence joins TRBV19 and TRBJ2-3; TRBD2 might be the D (6 bases). The ends were cut back, 4 bases at V and 7 bases at J, with 21 bases in the middle. This CDR3 comprises 16 residues. In germline, CDR1 is LNHDA, CDR2 SQIVND (reference sequence). The CDR3 DNA reads as TGTGCCAGTAGTAGTTGGGAGACTAGAAGCCCATATACGCAGTATTTT. Translated: CASSSWETRSPYTQYF.

The chain joins TRBV19 to TRBJ1-5, with 8 bases that match TRBD1. The V segment lost 6 bases and the J segment 2 bases; nucleotides outside the gene matches: 0. The CDR3 sequence is 13 residues long. Germline CDR1 reads LNHDA; CDR2 reads SQIVND (reference sequence). In nucleotides, the CDR3 is TGTGCCAGTAGGGGACAGGGCAATCAGCCCCAGCATTTT. Its translation is CASRGQGNQPQHF.

The chain has TRBV12-5 and TRBJ2-2, with a tentative D call TRBD1 (5 bases). This CDR3 comprises 15 residues. Germline V gene lookup returns CDR1 LGHNT and CDR2 FRNRAP. V lost 1 base and J 5 bases, leaving 11 bases between the germline ends. The CDR3: CASGLAGLGTGELFF. For the CDR3, the DNA is TGTGCTAGTGGTTTGGCAGGGTTGGGGACCGGGGAGCTGTTTTTT.

The rearrangement uses TRBV4-1 and TRBJ1-1, with D unclear. V was cut by 1 base and J by 6 bases, with 18 bases left in between. CDR1 and CDR2 from the germline V gene are MGHRA and YSYEKL. This CDR3 has 16 amino acids. The CDR3 sequence: CASSQGEAGARAEAFF. The DNA for the CDR3 is TGCGCCAGCAGCCAAGGGGAGGCAGGCGCCCGGGCTGAAGCTTTCTTT.

V and J are TRBV10-3 and TRBJ2-3; 9 bases are shared with TRBD1. Unmatched junction bases numbered 11, after V lost 4 bases and J lost 6 bases. The CDR3 spans 16 residues. CDR1 ENHRY and CDR2 SYGVKD come from the germline V gene. In DNA, the CDR3 is TGTGCCATCAGTGGGGGGGACAGGGTCTCGGGGGATACGCAGTATTTT. It codes for CAISGGDRVSGDTQYF.

The V and J genes are TRBV5-8 and TRBJ2-1, with 11 nucleotides matching TRBD2. The CDR3 consists of 18 residues. In germline, CDR1 is SGHTS, CDR2 YDEGEE. V lost 0 bases and J lost 8; bases outside the gene matches: 13. CDR3 protein: CASSLVSLAGGPDDEQFF. DNA for the CDR3: TGTGCCAGCAGCTTGGTTAGTCTAGCGGGGGGACCAGACGATGAGCAGTTCTTC.

The chain links TRBV19 to TRBJ1-5, with unresolved D. The CDR3 covers 15 residues. Trimming stripped 3 bases from V and 2 bases from J, with 11 bases between. Germline loops: CDR1 LNHDA, CDR2 SQIVND (reference sequence). The CDR3 here is CASSMRGSGNQPQHF. In DNA form, the CDR3 reads TGTGCCAGTAGTATGCGGGGTAGCGGCAATCAGCCCCAGCATTTT.

The J gene is TRBJ2-1, the V gene TRBV7-3; D is ambiguous. Looked up from germline, CDR1 is SGHTA and CDR2 is FQGTGA. CDR3 size: 15 residues. Trimming took 1 base from V and 4 from J, leaving 11 bases between them. The CDR3: CASSLIGLGYNEQFF. The CDR3 DNA reads TGTGCCAGCAGCTTAATAGGTCTAGGTTACAATGAGCAGTTCTTC.

The chain carries TRBV7-2 and TRBJ2-7, with 11 positions matching TRBD2. V shed 5 bases and J 4 bases; nucleotides not matched to a gene: 7. The CDR3 extends over 15 amino acids. Germline-derived CDR1 and CDR2 are SGHTA and FQGNSA. The CDR3 DNA sequence: TGTGCCAGCAGCCAACAACCTAGCGGGAGGTACGAGCAGTACTTC. This gives the protein CASSQQPSGRYEQYF.

A remark on this clone: The germline gene is not matched at one end of the junction; a read error may be the cause. The gene calls are TRBV29-1 and TRBJ1-2, with TRBD1 identical over 7 bases. This CDR3 has 13 residues. CDR1 is SQVTM and CDR2 is ANQGSEA in the germline V gene. As DNA, the CDR3 is TGCAGCGTTGGACAGGGCCCTAAGTATGGCTACACCTTC. It is translated as CSVGQGPKYGYTF.

CDR3 nucleotides: TGTGCCAGCAGCCAAGGGGGAGTATCTATTGCGGGAGAGTCCTACGAGCAGTACTTC. The encoded protein is CASSQGGVSIAGESYEQYF. The chain recombines TRBV4-2 with TRBJ2-7, with TRBD2 matching over 7 bases. The V gene's germline CDR1 is LGHNA and CDR2 YNFKEQ. The CDR3 has 19 residues. With V trimmed by 1 base and J by 1 base, 16 bases remained unmatched.

The chain employs TRBV7-2 and TRBJ2-3; D possibly corresponds to TRBD1 (8 bases). CDR3 length equals 16 residues. Looked up from germline, CDR1 is SGHTA and CDR2 is FQGNSA. Trimming took 5 bases from V and 0 from J, leaving 15 bases between them. The CDR3 DNA follows: TGTGCCAGCAGCCGGGGGGACAGGCGGAGCACAGATACGCAGTATTTT. Its protein product is CASSRGDRRSTDTQYF. The full variable domain, in which reference TRBV7-2 and TRBJ2-3 provide the parts outside the CDR3, is GAGVSQSPSNKVTEKGKDVELRCDPISGHTALYWYRQSLGQGLEFLIYFQGNSAPDKSGLPSDRFSAERTGGSVSTLTIQRTQQEDSAVYLCASSRGDRRSTDTQYFGPGTRLTVL.

This chain links TRBV4-2 with TRBJ1-1; 10 nucleotides agree with TRBD1. Trimming removed 0 bases from V and 10 bases from J; junction bases left unmatched: 14. This CDR3 has 17 amino acids. Germline V gene lookup returns CDR1 LGHNA and CDR2 YNFKEQ. CDR3 nucleotides: TGTGCCAGCAGCCAAGAGGACGGGGGACAGGGGACGGCGTCAGCTTTCTTT. As protein: CASSQEDGGQGTASAFF.

The genes are TRBV29-1 and TRBJ2-1, with D perhaps matching TRBD1 (6 bases). CDR3 length equals 13 residues. Germline assignment: CDR1 SQVTM and CDR2 ANQGSEA. V gave up 4 bases and J gave up 5 bases, with 12 bases separating them. The CDR3 sequence is CSVVGTKNNEQFF. CDR3 DNA sequence: TGCAGCGTTGTTGGGACAAAGAACAATGAGCAGTTCTTC.

A few counts support this clone. The J gene is TRBJ2-2, the V gene TRBV2; 10 positions agree with TRBD2. The CDR3 is made up of 17 amino acids. Germline V gives CDR1 SNHLY, CDR2 FYNNEI. Losses at the gene ends were 4 bases for V and 6 bases for J; bases not matched to a gene: 11. Here the CDR3 reads CASSGGPSGSISGELFF. CDR3 nucleotide sequence: TGTGCCAGCAGTGGGGGGCCTAGCGGGAGTATATCCGGGGAGCTGTTTTTT. The full variable domain, its missing parts supplied by reference TRBV2 and TRBJ2-2, is EPEVTQTPSHQVTQMGQEVILRCVPISNHLYFYWYRQILGQKVEFLVSFYNNEISEKSEIFDDQFSVERPDGSNFTLKIRSTKLEDSAMYFCASSGGPSGSISGELFFGEGSRLTVL.